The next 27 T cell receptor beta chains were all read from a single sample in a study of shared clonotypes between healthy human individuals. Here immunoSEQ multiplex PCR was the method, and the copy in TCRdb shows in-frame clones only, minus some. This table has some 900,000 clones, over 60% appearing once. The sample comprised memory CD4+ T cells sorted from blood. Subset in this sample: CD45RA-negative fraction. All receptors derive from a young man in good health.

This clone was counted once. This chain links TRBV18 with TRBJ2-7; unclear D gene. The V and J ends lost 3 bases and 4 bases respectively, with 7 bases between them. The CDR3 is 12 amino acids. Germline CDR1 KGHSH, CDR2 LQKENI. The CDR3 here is CASSPRQYEQYF. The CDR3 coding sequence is TGTGCCAGCTCACCGCGACAATACGAGCAGTACTTC.

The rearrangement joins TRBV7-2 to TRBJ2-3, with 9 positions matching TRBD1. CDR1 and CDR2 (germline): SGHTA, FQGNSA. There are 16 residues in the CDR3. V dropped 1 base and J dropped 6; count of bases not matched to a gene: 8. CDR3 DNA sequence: TGTGCCAGCAGCTTAGGCGGACAGGGGCCCTCGGATACGCAGTATTTT. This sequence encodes CASSLGGQGPSDTQYF.

As DNA, the CDR3 is TGCAGCGTTGAGGCCTTGAGTGGAGGTACGCAGTATTTT. Translating gives CSVEALSGGTQYF. The chain combines TRBV29-1 with TRBJ2-3, with a weak D call TRBD2 (5 bases). Deletions cut 3 bases from V and 8 bases from J, with 15 bases between. Germline V gene data show CDR1 as SQVTM and CDR2 as ANQGSEA. This CDR3 spans 13 amino acids.

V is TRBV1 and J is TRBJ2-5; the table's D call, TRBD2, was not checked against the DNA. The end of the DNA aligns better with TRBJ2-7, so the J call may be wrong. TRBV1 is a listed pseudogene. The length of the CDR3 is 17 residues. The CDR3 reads CTSSQGHLSGRFYEQYF. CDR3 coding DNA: TGCACCAGCAGCCAAGGTCACCTTAGCGGGAGGTTCTACGAGCAGTACTTC.

In nucleotides, the CDR3 is TGTGCCAGCAGCTCAAACAGGAACACCGGGGAGCTGTTTTTT. Encoded protein: CASSSNRNTGELFF. The chain employs TRBV7-6 and TRBJ2-2; D gene uncertain. Germline CDR1 SGHVS, CDR2 FNYEAQ. The CDR3 spans 14 residues. The V gene lost 4 bases and the J gene lost 1 base, with 7 bases spanning the gap.

The CDR3 spells CASRTPGDGANVLTF. CDR3 bases: TGTGCCAGTAGGACCCCCGGGGACGGGGCCAACGTCCTGACTTTC. This chain joins TRBV19 and TRBJ2-6; D may correspond to TRBD1 or TRBD2 (5 bases each). V was pared by 6 bases and J by 4 bases, with 13 bases between. CDR3 length: 15 residues. From germline, CDR1 is LNHDA and CDR2 SQIVND (reference sequence).

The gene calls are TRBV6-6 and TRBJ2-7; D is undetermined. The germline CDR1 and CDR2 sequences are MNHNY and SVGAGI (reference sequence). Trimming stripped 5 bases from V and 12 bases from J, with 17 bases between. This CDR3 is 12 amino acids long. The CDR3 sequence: CASSPGRPKPYF. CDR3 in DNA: TGTGCCAGCAGTCCCGGTCGTCCAAAACCGTACTTC.

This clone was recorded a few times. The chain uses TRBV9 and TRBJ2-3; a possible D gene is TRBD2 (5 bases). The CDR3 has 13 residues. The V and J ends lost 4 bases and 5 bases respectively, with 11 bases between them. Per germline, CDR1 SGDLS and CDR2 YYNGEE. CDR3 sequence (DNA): TGTGCCAGCAGCAGGGTCGGGGAAGATACGCAGTATTTT. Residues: CASSRVGEDTQYF.

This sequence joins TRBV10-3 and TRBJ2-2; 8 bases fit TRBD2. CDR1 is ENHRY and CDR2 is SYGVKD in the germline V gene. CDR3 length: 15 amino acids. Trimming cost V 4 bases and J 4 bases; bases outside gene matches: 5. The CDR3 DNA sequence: TGTGCCATCAGTGGTGAGACTAGCGCCACCGGGGAGCTGTTTTTT. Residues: CAISGETSATGELFF.

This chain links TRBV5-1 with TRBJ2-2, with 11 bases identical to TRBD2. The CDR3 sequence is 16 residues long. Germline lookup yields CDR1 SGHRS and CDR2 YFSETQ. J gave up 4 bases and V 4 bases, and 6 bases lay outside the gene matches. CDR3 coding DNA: TGCGCCAGCAGCGAAGGACTAGCGGGTGGCACCGGGGAGCTGTTTTTT. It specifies CASSEGLAGGTGELFF.

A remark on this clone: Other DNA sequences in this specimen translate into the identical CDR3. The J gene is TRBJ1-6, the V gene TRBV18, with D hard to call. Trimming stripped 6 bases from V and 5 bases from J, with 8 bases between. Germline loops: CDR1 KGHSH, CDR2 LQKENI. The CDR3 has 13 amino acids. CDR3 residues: CASSGGNNSPLHF. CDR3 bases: TGTGCCAGCTCCGGAGGGAATAATTCACCCCTCCACTTT.

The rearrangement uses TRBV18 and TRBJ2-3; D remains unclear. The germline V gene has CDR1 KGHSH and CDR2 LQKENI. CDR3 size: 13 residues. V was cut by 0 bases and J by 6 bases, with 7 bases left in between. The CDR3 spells CASSPPVADTQYF. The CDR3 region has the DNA TGTGCCAGCTCACCACCGGTGGCCGATACGCAGTATTTT.

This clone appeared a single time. CDR3 coding DNA: TGTGCCAGCTCTCCTCGTGACTTGCAAGAGACCCAGTACTTC. This encodes CASSPRDLQETQYF. The J gene is TRBJ2-5, the V gene TRBV18; no definite D call. Trimming took 6 bases from V and 2 from J, leaving 13 bases between them. Germline CDR1 and CDR2: KGHSH and LQKENI. The CDR3 runs 14 residues.

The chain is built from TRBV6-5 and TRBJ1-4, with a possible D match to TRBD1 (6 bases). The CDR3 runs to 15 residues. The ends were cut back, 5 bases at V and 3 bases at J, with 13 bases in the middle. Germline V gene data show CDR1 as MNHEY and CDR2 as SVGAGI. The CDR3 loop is CASSLTGRANEKLFF. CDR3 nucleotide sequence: TGTGCCAGCAGTCTAACAGGGCGAGCTAATGAAAAACTGTTTTTT.

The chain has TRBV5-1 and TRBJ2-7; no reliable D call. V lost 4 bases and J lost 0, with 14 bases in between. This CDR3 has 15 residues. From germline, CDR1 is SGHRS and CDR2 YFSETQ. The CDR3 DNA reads TGCGCCAGCAGCCAAGGGATAAAACTCTCCTACGAGCAGTACTTC. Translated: CASSQGIKLSYEQYF.

CDR3 region: CASSLEGTGPGYTF. CDR3 coding DNA: TGTGCCAGCAGCTTAGAGGGGACAGGGCCTGGCTACACCTTC. This chain connects TRBV7-2 to TRBJ1-2; 9 nucleotides agree with TRBD1. CDR1 SGHTA and CDR2 FQGNSA come from the germline V gene. The CDR3 consists of 14 residues. The junction had 4 bases not matched to a gene; V was cut back by 1 base and J by 7 bases.

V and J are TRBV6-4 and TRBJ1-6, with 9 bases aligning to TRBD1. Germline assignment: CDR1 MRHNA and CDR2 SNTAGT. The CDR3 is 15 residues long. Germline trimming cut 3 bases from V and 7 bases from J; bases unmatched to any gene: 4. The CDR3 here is CASSETGQGNSPLHF. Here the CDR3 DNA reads TGTGCCAGCAGTGAGACGGGACAGGGAAATTCACCCCTCCACTTT.

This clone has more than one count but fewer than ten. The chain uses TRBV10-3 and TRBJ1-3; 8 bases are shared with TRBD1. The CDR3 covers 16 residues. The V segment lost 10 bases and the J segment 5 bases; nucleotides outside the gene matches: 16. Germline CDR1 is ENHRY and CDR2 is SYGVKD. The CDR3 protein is CATGQGSALGRNTIYF. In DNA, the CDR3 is TGTGCCACCGGACAGGGATCCGCCTTGGGGAGAAACACCATATATTTT.

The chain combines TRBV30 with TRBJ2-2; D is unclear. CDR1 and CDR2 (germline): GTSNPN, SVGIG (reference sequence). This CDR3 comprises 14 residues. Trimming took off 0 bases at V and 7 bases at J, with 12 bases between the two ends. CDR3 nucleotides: TGTGCCTGGAGTGTAAATGGGGTCGGCGGGGAGCTGTTTTTT. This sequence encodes CAWSVNGVGGELFF.

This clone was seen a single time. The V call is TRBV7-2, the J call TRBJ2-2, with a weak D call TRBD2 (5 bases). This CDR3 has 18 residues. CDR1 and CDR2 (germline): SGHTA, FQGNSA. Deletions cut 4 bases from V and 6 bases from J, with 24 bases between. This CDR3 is CASSSKLVFMGAAGELFF. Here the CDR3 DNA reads TGTGCCAGCAGCTCCAAACTAGTTTTTATGGGTGCCGCCGGGGAGCTGTTTTTT.

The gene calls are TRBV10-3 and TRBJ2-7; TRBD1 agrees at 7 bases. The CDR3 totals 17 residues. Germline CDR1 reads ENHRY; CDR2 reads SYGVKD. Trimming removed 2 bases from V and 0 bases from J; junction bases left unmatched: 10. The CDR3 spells CAISEGGQYSFSYEQYF. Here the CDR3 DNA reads TGTGCCATCAGTGAGGGGGGACAGTATTCTTTCTCCTACGAGCAGTACTTC.

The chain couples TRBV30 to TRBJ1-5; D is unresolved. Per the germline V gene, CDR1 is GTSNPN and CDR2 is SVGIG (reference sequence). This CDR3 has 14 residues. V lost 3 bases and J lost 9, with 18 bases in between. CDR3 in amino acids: CAWSPGPSTGPQHF. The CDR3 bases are TGTGCCTGGAGCCCCGGGCCCTCAACGGGGCCCCAGCATTTT.

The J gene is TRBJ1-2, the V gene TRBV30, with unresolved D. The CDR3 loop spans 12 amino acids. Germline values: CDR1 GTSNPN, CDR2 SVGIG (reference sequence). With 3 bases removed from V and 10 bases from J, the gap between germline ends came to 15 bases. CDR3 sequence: CAWRMSGRLYTF. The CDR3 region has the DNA TGTGCCTGGAGGATGTCGGGCAGACTCTACACCTTC.

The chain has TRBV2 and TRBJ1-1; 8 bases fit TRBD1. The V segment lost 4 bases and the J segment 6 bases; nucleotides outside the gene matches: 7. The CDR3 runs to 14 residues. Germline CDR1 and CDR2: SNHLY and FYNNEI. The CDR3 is CASSADRGRAEAFF. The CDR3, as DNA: TGTGCCAGCAGTGCCGACAGGGGCCGGGCTGAAGCTTTCTTT.

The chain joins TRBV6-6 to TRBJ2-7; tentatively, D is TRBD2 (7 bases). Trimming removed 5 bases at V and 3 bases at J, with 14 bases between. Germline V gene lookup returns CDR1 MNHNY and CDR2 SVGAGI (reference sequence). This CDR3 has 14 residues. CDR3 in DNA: TGTGCCAGCAGTAGGGGGGGGCTAGACTACGAGCAGTACTTC. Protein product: CASSRGGLDYEQYF.

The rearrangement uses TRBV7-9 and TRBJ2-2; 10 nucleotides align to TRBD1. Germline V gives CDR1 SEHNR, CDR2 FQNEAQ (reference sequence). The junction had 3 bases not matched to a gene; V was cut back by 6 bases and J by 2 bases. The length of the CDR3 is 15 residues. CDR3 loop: CASRGQGGNTGELFF. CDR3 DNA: TGTGCCAGCAGAGGACAGGGGGGAAACACCGGGGAGCTGTTTTTT.

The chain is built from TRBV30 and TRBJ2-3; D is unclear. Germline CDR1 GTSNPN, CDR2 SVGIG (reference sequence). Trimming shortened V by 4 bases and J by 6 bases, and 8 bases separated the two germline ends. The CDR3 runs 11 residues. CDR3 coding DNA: TGTGCCTGGAACAAAGGGGATACGCAGTATTTT. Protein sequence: CAWNKGDTQYF.